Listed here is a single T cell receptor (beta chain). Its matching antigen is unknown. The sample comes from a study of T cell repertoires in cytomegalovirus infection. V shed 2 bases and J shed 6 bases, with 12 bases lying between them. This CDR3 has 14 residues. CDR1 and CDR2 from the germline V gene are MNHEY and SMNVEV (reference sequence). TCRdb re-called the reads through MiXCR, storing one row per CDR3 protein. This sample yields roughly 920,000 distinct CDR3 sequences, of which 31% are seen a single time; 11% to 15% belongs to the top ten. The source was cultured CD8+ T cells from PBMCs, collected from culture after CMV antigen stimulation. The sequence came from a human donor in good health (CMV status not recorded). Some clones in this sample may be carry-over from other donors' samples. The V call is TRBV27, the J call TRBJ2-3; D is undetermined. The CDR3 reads CASSLGQVRDTQYF. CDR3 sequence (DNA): TGTGCCAGCAGTTTAGGCCAGGTTCGGGATACGCAGTATTTT.